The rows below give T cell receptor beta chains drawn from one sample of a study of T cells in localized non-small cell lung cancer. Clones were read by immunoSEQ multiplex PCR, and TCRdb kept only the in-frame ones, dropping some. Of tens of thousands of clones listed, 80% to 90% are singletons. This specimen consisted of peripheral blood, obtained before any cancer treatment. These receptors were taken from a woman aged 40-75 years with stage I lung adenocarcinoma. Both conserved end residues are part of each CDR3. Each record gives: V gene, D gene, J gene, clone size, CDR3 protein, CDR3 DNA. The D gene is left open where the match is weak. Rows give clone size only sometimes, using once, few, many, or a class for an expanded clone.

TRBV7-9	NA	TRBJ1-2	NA	CASSPDSEANYGYTF	TGTGCCAGCAGCCCCGACAGTGAAGCTAACTATGGCTACACCTTC
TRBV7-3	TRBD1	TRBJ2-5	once	CASSRTGGAETQYF	TGTGCCAGCAGCAGAACAGGGGGCGCGGAGACCCAGTACTTC
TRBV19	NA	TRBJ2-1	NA	CASSVTPTFNEQFF	TGTGCCAGTAGTGTGACTCCCACATTCAATGAGCAGTTCTTC
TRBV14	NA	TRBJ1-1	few	CASSQWQGSKTEAFF	TGTGCCAGCAGCCAGTGGCAGGGGAGTAAAACTGAAGCTTTCTTT
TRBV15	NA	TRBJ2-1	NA	CATSREGGQAEQFF	TGTGCCACCAGCAGAGAGGGGGGGCAGGCTGAGCAGTTCTTC
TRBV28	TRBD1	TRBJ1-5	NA	CASSFGTGRQPQHF	TGTGCCAGCAGTTTCGGGACAGGGCGGCAGCCCCAGCATTTT
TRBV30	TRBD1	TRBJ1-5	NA	CAWSAPPGQGKQPQHF	TGTGCCTGGAGTGCACCCCCCGGACAGGGAAAACAGCCCCAGCATTTT
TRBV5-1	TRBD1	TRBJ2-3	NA	CASSARDSASTDTQYF	TGCGCCAGCAGCGCCCGGGACAGCGCTAGCACAGATACGCAGTATTTT
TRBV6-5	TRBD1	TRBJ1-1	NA	CASSFAGQGNTEAFF	TGTGCCAGCAGTTTCGCGGGACAGGGGAACACTGAAGCTTTCTTT
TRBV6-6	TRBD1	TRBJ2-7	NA	CASSETGYQHF	TGTGCCAGCAGTGAGACAGGGTATCAGCACTTC
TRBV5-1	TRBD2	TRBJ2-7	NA	CASSLGVGLAGNYEQYF	TGCGCCAGCAGCTTGGGGGTGGGACTAGCCGGGAACTACGAGCAGTACTTC
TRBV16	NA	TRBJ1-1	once	CASSTHHGGSTEAFF	TGTGCCAGCAGCACCCATCACGGAGGTTCCACTGAAGCTTTCTTT
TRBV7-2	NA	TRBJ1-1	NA	CASSHSEGQAFF	TGTGCCAGCAGCCACTCAGAGGGCCAAGCTTTCTTT
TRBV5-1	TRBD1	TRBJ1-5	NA	CASSLDRGNQPQHF	TGCGCCAGCAGCCTGGACAGGGGAAATCAGCCCCAGCATTTT
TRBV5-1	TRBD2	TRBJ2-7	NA	CASSFSAGGYEQYF	TGCGCCAGCAGCTTTTCCGCGGGGGGTTACGAGCAGTACTTC
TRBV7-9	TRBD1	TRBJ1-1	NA	CASSFGQGGTEAFF	TGTGCCAGCAGCTTTGGACAGGGAGGCACTGAAGCTTTCTTT
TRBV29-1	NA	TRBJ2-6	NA	CSVEVYSGANVLTF	TGCAGCGTTGAGGTCTACTCTGGGGCCAACGTCCTGACTTTC
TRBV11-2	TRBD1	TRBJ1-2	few	CASSSGQSNYGYTF	TGTGCCAGCAGCTCGGGACAGAGCAACTATGGCTACACCTTC
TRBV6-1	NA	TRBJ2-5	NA	CASRLGPQETQYF	TGTGCCAGCAGATTAGGGCCGCAAGAGACCCAGTACTTC
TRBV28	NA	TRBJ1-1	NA	CASSLRTRNTEAFF	TGTGCCAGCAGTCTTAGGACGAGGAACACTGAAGCTTTCTTT